Listed here are 30 T cell receptor beta chains from one sample, sequenced in a study of blood T cell repertoires in COVID-19. Generated by immunoSEQ multiplex PCR, the TCRdb table keeps only in-frame clones and is missing some. The sample holds over 50,000 clones, roughly 88% seen once. The sample was peripheral blood. These receptors were obtained from a man aged 45-60 years with active COVID-19.

The gene calls are TRBV3-1 (or the pseudogene TRBV3-2) and TRBJ1-1; weak D call: TRBD1 (6 bases). The V gene's germline CDR1 is LGHDT and CDR2 YNNKEL (reference sequence). V lost 1 base to trimming and J lost 4 bases, with 10 bases between them. The length of the CDR3 is 14 residues. In nucleotides, the CDR3 is TGTGCCAGCAGCCAAGGGGACATTGCCACTGAAGCTTTCTTT. Translation gives CASSQGDIATEAFF.

This chain joins TRBV7-9 and TRBJ2-5; D is ambiguous. This CDR3 has 14 residues. V was shortened by 1 base and J by 5 bases, with 11 bases between the two germline ends. Looked up from germline, CDR1 is SEHNR and CDR2 is FQNEAQ (reference sequence). The CDR3 bases are TGTGCCAGCAGCTTAGACCTGGGCCGGGAGACCCAGTACTTC. The encoded protein is CASSLDLGRETQYF.

V gene TRBV3-1 (or the pseudogene TRBV3-2) combines with J gene TRBJ2-3, with D possibly TRBD2 on 5 matching bases. Trimming shortened V by 4 bases and J by 3 bases, and 11 bases separated the two germline ends. The CDR3 sequence is 14 residues long. The germline CDR1 and CDR2 sequences are LGHDT and YNNKEL (reference sequence). CDR3 DNA: TGTGCCAGCAGCCTTGGTACGGGAACAGATACGCAGTATTTT. This sequence encodes CASSLGTGTDTQYF.

The gene calls are TRBV5-5 and TRBJ2-1; 7 bases fit TRBD1. J was trimmed by 6 bases and V by 2 bases; bases with no gene match: 8. CDR1 is SGHKS, CDR2 YYEKEE, per germline (reference sequence). The CDR3 length is 15 residues. CDR3 sequence: CASSFGRGSINEQFF. CDR3 bases: TGTGCCAGCAGCTTTGGCAGGGGGTCGATCAATGAGCAGTTCTTC.

The CDR3 is CASSPLQVPGRETQYF. In DNA, the CDR3 is TGTGCCAGCAGTCCCCTACAGGTCCCCGGACGGGAGACCCAGTACTTC. The gene calls are TRBV6-6 and TRBJ2-5; D possibly corresponds to TRBD1 (5 bases). CDR1 MNHNY and CDR2 SVGAGI come from the germline V gene (reference sequence). The CDR3 sequence is 16 residues long. V gave up 5 bases and J gave up 5 bases, with 21 bases separating them.

The genes are TRBV27 and TRBJ1-5; D is possibly TRBD1 (5 bases). Germline CDR1 and CDR2: MNHEY and SMNVEV (reference sequence). The CDR3 loop spans 14 amino acids. V shed 3 bases and J shed 6 bases, with 12 bases lying between them. CDR3 sequence (DNA): TGTGCCAGCAGTTTTTCCGGCAGGGCTCAGCCCCAGCATTTT. As protein: CASSFSGRAQPQHF.

This clone was counted only a few times. This rearrangement joins TRBV29-1 to TRBJ2-3, with 9 bases fitting TRBD1. The ends lost 2 bases at V and 5 bases at J; junction bases unmatched: 5. Germline values: CDR1 SQVTM, CDR2 ANQGSEA. The CDR3 contains 14 residues. CDR3 coding DNA: TGCAGCGTTGAAAGGGGACAGGGAGGAGATACGCAGTATTTT. This gives the protein CSVERGQGGDTQYF.

This clone has a single count. The chain uses TRBV9 and TRBJ2-5; 16 nucleotides align to TRBD2. The length of the CDR3 is 17 residues. J was trimmed by 4 bases and V by 4 bases; bases with no gene match: 7. CDR1 and CDR2 (germline): SGDLS, YYNGEE. The CDR3 is CASSPRGTSGGAETQYF. The CDR3 DNA reads as TGTGCCAGCAGCCCACGAGGGACTAGCGGGGGGGCAGAGACCCAGTACTTC.

The chain joins TRBV7-9 to TRBJ1-1, with 9 bases that match TRBD1. Germline lookup yields CDR1 SEHNR and CDR2 FQNEAQ (reference sequence). J gave up 4 bases and V 1 base, and 7 bases lay outside the gene matches. The CDR3 has 16 amino acids. Here the CDR3 DNA reads TGTGCCAGCAGCTTAGGAGGGGACAGGGTTTCCACTGAAGCTTTCTTT. As protein: CASSLGGDRVSTEAFF.

The chain carries TRBV10-3 and TRBJ1-1; 7 bases map to TRBD1. The CDR3 length is 14 residues. Germline CDR1 and CDR2: ENHRY and SYGVKD. Trimming took 4 bases from V and 4 from J; bases not matched to a gene: 6. This CDR3 reads CAISVGTAGTEAFF. The CDR3 bases are TGTGCCATCAGTGTCGGGACAGCAGGCACTGAAGCTTTCTTT.

V usage is TRBV12-5 and J usage is TRBJ1-6; 10 nucleotides agree with TRBD1. J gave up 17 bases and V 1 base, and 5 bases lay outside the gene matches. CDR3 size: 13 residues. Germline V gives CDR1 LGHNT, CDR2 FRNRAP. The CDR3 region is CASGLGKGQGIHF. Here the CDR3 DNA reads TGTGCTAGTGGTTTGGGAAAGGGACAGGGGATCCACTTT. Full variable domain (rest looked up from reference TRBV12-5 and TRBJ1-6): DARVTQTPRHKVTEMGQEVTMRCQPILGHNTVFWYRQTMMQGLELLAYFRNRAPLDDSGMPKDRFSAEMPDATLATLKIQPSEPRDSAVYFCASGLGKGQGIHFGNGTRLTVT.

This chain uses TRBV11-2 with TRBJ2-7; D is uncertain. The CDR3 sequence is 15 residues long. Deletions cut 0 bases from V and 4 bases from J, with 13 bases between. Germline CDR1 SGHAT, CDR2 FQNNGV. In nucleotides, the CDR3 is TGTGCCAGCAGCTTAGACCCCAGGTCCCAATACGAGCAGTACTTC. Translation: CASSLDPRSQYEQYF.

The rearrangement links TRBV6-5 to TRBJ2-1, with TRBD2 matching 11 bases. Germline lookup yields CDR1 MNHEY and CDR2 SVGAGI. V gave up 6 bases and J gave up 8 bases; unmatched junction bases: 9. The CDR3 covers 15 residues. CDR3 region: CASSRGSGGAYEQFF. The CDR3 DNA follows: TGTGCCAGCAGCCGAGGTAGCGGGGGGGCCTATGAGCAGTTCTTC.

The chain combines TRBV5-5 with TRBJ1-2; D uncertain. The CDR3 consists of 15 residues. V was shortened by 3 bases and J by 5 bases, with 17 bases between the two germline ends. Germline V lookup: CDR1 SGHKS, CDR2 YYEKEE (reference sequence). The DNA of the CDR3 is TGTGCCAGCAGCTCGATGTACGGGATCGGGTATGGCTACACCTTC. Its protein product is CASSSMYGIGYGYTF.

The chain employs TRBV6-5 and TRBJ1-2, with 8 positions matching TRBD1. Trimming at V came to 2 bases and at J to 8 bases, leaving 4 bases not matched to a gene. Per the germline V gene, CDR1 is MNHEY and CDR2 is SVGAGI. CDR3 length: 13 amino acids. DNA of the CDR3: TGTGCCAGCAGTTACGGGACAGGCGGAGGCTACACCTTC. This encodes CASSYGTGGGYTF.

The gene calls are TRBV6-5 and TRBJ2-1; TRBD1 matches at 10 bases. The CDR3 spans 14 residues. Germline V lookup: CDR1 MNHEY, CDR2 SVGAGI. After removal of 7 bases from V and 8 bases from J, the junction contained 8 bases not matched to a gene. The CDR3 region is CASTGSTGGDEQFF. The CDR3 bases are TGTGCCAGCACGGGGTCGACAGGGGGCGATGAGCAGTTCTTC.

The V and J genes are TRBV5-1 and TRBJ2-1, with TRBD1 as a possible D gene (6 bases). Trimming pared 4 bases from V and 10 bases from J, leaving 18 bases between. The CDR3 runs 14 residues. Per the germline V gene, CDR1 is SGHRS and CDR2 is YFSETQ. The CDR3 reads CASSRAEQTGEQFF. CDR3 DNA sequence: TGCGCCAGCAGCCGGGCTGAACAGACAGGCGAGCAGTTCTTC.

The gene calls are TRBV7-9 and TRBJ2-3, with 9 bases identical to TRBD2. The germline gives CDR1 SEHNR, CDR2 FQNEAQ (reference sequence). This CDR3 spans 15 amino acids. V lost 2 bases and J lost 2; bases outside the gene matches: 2. DNA for the CDR3: TGTGCCAGCAGCTTAAAGCGGGGGGACACAGATACGCAGTATTTT. Its protein is CASSLKRGDTDTQYF.

The V call is TRBV6-1, the J call TRBJ2-4; 10 positions agree with TRBD1. V was clipped by 3 bases and J by 11 bases; unmatched bases: 10. The CDR3 is made up of 15 amino acids. Germline V gene data show CDR1 as MNHNS and CDR2 as SASEGT. The CDR3 is CASSEGQGPIFLQYF. The CDR3 coding sequence is TGTGCCAGCAGTGAGGGACAGGGGCCCATATTCCTTCAGTACTTC.

The V and J genes are TRBV15 and TRBJ1-5, with TRBD1 identical over 11 bases. This CDR3 has 15 amino acids. The germline V gene encodes CDR1 LNHNV and CDR2 YYDKDF (reference sequence). V was clipped by 5 bases and J by 6 bases; unmatched bases: 6. Written as DNA, the CDR3 is TGTGCCACCAGCCGGGGCGGGACAGGGGGTCAGCCCCAGCATTTT. The encoded protein is CATSRGGTGGQPQHF. The whole variable domain, filled in from reference TRBV15 and TRBJ1-5, reads DAMVIQNPRYQVTQFGKPVTLSCSQTLNHNVMYWYQQKSSQAPKLLFHYYDKDFNNEADTPDNFQSRRPNTSFCFLDIRSPGLGDTAMYLCATSRGGTGGQPQHFGDGTRLSIL.

This clone was detected only a few times. The chain carries TRBV11-2 and TRBJ2-4; 10 bases align to TRBD1. CDR1 is SGHAT, CDR2 FQNNGV, per germline. V lost 8 bases, J lost 6 bases, and 10 bases stayed unmatched. CDR3 length: 15 amino acids. The DNA of the CDR3 is TGTGCCAGCTACGGCTGGGGACAGGGGAGAAACATTCAGTACTTC. It specifies CASYGWGQGRNIQYF.

J is TRBJ2-3 and V is TRBV4-1, with D possibly TRBD2 on 7 matching bases. The CDR3 runs to 17 residues. Germline CDR1 and CDR2: MGHRA and YSYEKL. Trimming removed 3 bases at V and 0 bases at J, with 16 bases between. DNA of the CDR3: TGCGCCAGCAGCCACCCCGGGGGCGGGAGTAGCACAGATACGCAGTATTTT. Amino acid sequence: CASSHPGGGSSTDTQYF.

CDR3 residues: CSVEPSNTGELFF. The CDR3 nucleotides read TGCAGCGTTGAGCCCAGTAACACCGGGGAGCTGTTTTTT. The genes are TRBV29-1 and TRBJ2-2; D not certain. Germline V lookup: CDR1 SQVTM, CDR2 ANQGSEA. This CDR3 is built from 13 residues. Trimming pared 3 bases from V and 2 bases from J, leaving 7 bases between.

The chain couples TRBV5-1 to TRBJ2-5; TRBD1 matches at 7 bases. Germline CDR1 reads SGHRS; CDR2 reads YFSETQ. J lost 5 bases, V lost 4 bases, and 17 bases had no gene match. The CDR3 has 17 amino acids. The CDR3 reads CASSPSRDSRYGETQYF. The CDR3 bases are TGCGCCAGCAGCCCCTCCCGGGACAGCCGATATGGGGAGACCCAGTACTTC.

The rearrangement links TRBV11-2 to TRBJ1-1, with 10 bases lining up with TRBD1. Trimming took 5 bases from V and 11 from J; bases not matched to a gene: 11. Germline V gene data show CDR1 as SGHAT and CDR2 as FQNNGV. There are 14 residues in the CDR3. The CDR3 loop reads CASSIRPGTGVAFF. The DNA of the CDR3 is TGTGCCAGCAGCATCCGTCCCGGGACAGGGGTCGCTTTCTTT.

J is TRBJ1-2 and V is TRBV7-2; D perhaps matches TRBD1 (5 bases). Trimming cost V 5 bases and J 4 bases, with 17 bases left between them. This CDR3 is built from 15 residues. Germline loops: CDR1 SGHTA, CDR2 FQGNSA. The CDR3 coding sequence is TGTGCCAGCAGCGCCGAACGGACATTGATCTATGGCTACACCTTC. Its translation: CASSAERTLIYGYTF. The full variable domain, in which reference TRBV7-2 and TRBJ1-2 provide the parts outside the CDR3, is GAGVSQSPSNKVTEKGKDVELRCDPISGHTALYWYRQSLGQGLEFLIYFQGNSAPDKSGLPSDRFSAERTGGSVSTLTIQRTQQEDSAVYLCASSAERTLIYGYTFGSGTRLTVV.

V and J are TRBV5-1 and TRBJ1-6; maybe TRBD1 (6 bases). The CDR3 has 15 amino acids. Per germline, CDR1 SGHRS and CDR2 YFSETQ. The V gene lost 6 bases and the J gene lost 7 bases, with 17 bases spanning the gap. CDR3 region: CASTPNRVPNSPLHF. DNA for the CDR3: TGCGCCAGCACCCCAAACAGGGTACCGAATTCACCCCTCCACTTT.

CDR3 sequence: CSASLAGVTYEQYF. The CDR3 DNA sequence: TGCAGTGCTAGTCTAGCGGGGGTCACCTACGAGCAGTACTTC. The genes are TRBV20-1 and TRBJ2-7; 10 bases fit TRBD2. Germline V CDR1 and CDR2: DFQATT, SNEGSKA (reference sequence). After removal of 3 bases from V and 2 bases from J, the junction contained 4 bases not matched to a gene. This CDR3 has 14 amino acids.

The rearrangement uses TRBV28 and TRBJ1-4; 8 bases align to TRBD1. V lost 2 bases and J lost 3; bases outside the gene matches: 5. The CDR3 runs to 16 residues. In germline, CDR1 is MDHEN, CDR2 SYDVKM. Written as DNA, the CDR3 is TGTGCCAGCAGTTTACCGACGACAGGGGCTAATGAAAAACTGTTTTTT. This translates into CASSLPTTGANEKLFF.

The rearrangement links TRBV19 to TRBJ1-2, with 7 bases identical to TRBD1. V trimming: 6 bases; J trimming: 3 bases; junction bases outside the gene matches: 4. CDR3 length: 13 amino acids. CDR1 LNHDA and CDR2 SQIVND come from the germline V gene (reference sequence). This chain's CDR3 is CASSRQGDYGYTF. CDR3 in DNA: TGTGCCAGTAGCCGACAGGGAGACTATGGCTACACCTTC.